The rows below give T cell receptor beta chains drawn from one sample of a study of shared clonotypes between healthy human individuals. The table came from immunoSEQ multiplex PCR; TCRdb's copy has only in-frame clones and leaves some out. The top ten clones hold over 0.8% of a sample with 950,000 to 1,200,000 clones, 60% to 85% of them seen once. The sequenced sample was memory CD4+ T cells from PBMCs. All receptors derive from a man younger than 35 in good health. Some clones in this sample may be carry-over from other donors' samples. CDR3s include the opening cysteine and the closing phenylalanine or tryptophan. A D gene is named only where the DNA matches it firmly. Where a row states a size, it is once, few, many or the class of an expanded clone; other rows omit it.

v_gene	abundance	j_gene	d_gene	CDR3aa	CDR3nt
TRBV28	once	TRBJ1-1	NA	CASSLAGSNTEAFF	TGTGCCAGCAGTTTAGCAGGATCGAACACTGAAGCTTTCTTT
TRBV5-6	NA	TRBJ1-2	TRBD1	CASSLQGAQGYTF	TGTGCCAGCAGCTTACAGGGGGCGCAAGGCTACACCTTC
TRBV7-3	NA	TRBJ2-2	NA	CASSSGGPGTGELFF	TGTGCCAGCAGCTCCGGGGGGCCTGGCACCGGGGAGCTGTTTTTT
TRBV5-4	NA	TRBJ2-2	TRBD1	CASSLRQGATGELFF	TGTGCCAGCAGTTTAAGACAGGGTGCAACCGGGGAGCTGTTTTTT
TRBV19	NA	TRBJ1-4	NA	CASSISPTNEKLFF	TGTGCCAGTAGTATAAGTCCAACTAATGAAAAACTGTTTTTT
TRBV7-2	NA	TRBJ1-1	NA	CASSLLGITEAFF	TGTGCCAGCAGCTTACTGGGGATTACTGAAGCTTTCTTT
TRBV6-5	NA	TRBJ1-1	NA	CASSYVENTEAFF	TGTGCCAGCAGTTACGTGGAGAACACTGAAGCTTTCTTT
TRBV30	NA	TRBJ2-7	TRBD1	CAWDRGAYEQYF	TGTGCCTGGGACAGGGGGGCCTACGAGCAGTACTTC
TRBV5-1	NA	TRBJ1-1	NA	CASRLTMMNTEAFF	TGCGCCAGCAGATTAACAATGATGAACACTGAAGCTTTCTTT
TRBV28	NA	TRBJ1-2	NA	CASSLFPPSGGGYTF	TGTGCCAGCAGTTTATTTCCCCCCTCTGGAGGGGGCTACACCTTC
TRBV10-3	NA	TRBJ1-4	NA	CAIGSMGEKLFF	TGTGCCATCGGCTCTATGGGGGAAAAACTGTTTTTT
TRBV11-3	few	TRBJ2-1	NA	CASSFGNEQFF	TGTGCCAGCAGCTTTGGGAATGAGCAGTTCTTC
TRBV27	NA	TRBJ2-1	TRBD2	CASSFLAGGNNEQFF	TGTGCCAGCAGTTTCCTAGCGGGAGGGAATAATGAGCAGTTCTTC
TRBV2	many	TRBJ1-1	TRBD1	CASTGLGTGNTEAFF	TGTGCCAGCACCGGGTTGGGGACAGGGAACACTGAAGCTTTCTTT
TRBV28	once	TRBJ1-1	NA	CASQGMNTEAFF	TGTGCCAGTCAAGGGATGAACACTGAAGCTTTCTTT
TRBV4-3	NA	TRBJ2-1	TRBD2	CASSLGTSGHNEQFF	TGCGCCAGCAGCCTCGGGACTAGCGGCCACAATGAGCAGTTCTTC
TRBV11-2	NA	TRBJ2-7	NA	CASSSIVGQQYF	TGTGCCAGCAGCTCCATAGTGGGCCAGCAGTACTTC
TRBV28	few	TRBJ2-7	NA	CASSLSKWGDSLSYEQYF	TGTGCCAGCAGTTTAAGTAAGTGGGGGGACAGCCTCTCCTACGAGCAGTACTTC
TRBV2	NA	TRBJ1-4	NA	CASNRPYHTGKLFF	TGTGCCAGCAACAGGCCCTACCACACTGGCAAACTGTTTTTT
TRBV7-9	NA	TRBJ2-3	TRBD1	CASSFWTGGTDTQYF	TGTGCCAGCAGCTTCTGGACAGGGGGCACAGATACGCAGTATTTT
TRBV5-4	NA	TRBJ1-4	NA	CASSLDGGANEKLFF	TGTGCCAGCAGCTTGGACGGGGGCGCTAATGAAAAACTGTTTTTT
TRBV30	NA	TRBJ1-2	NA	CAWSVARVAGYTF	TGTGCCTGGAGCGTCGCCAGGGTGGCGGGCTACACCTTC
TRBV28	few	TRBJ1-1	TRBD1	CASSSPGQGYTEAFF	TGTGCCAGCAGTTCTCCGGGACAGGGGTACACTGAAGCTTTCTTT
TRBV18	NA	TRBJ2-3	NA	CASSPEAGSTDTQYF	TGTGCCAGCTCACCTGAGGCGGGCAGCACAGATACGCAGTATTTT
TRBV2	NA	TRBJ2-1	NA	CASTPDRLGEQFF	TGTGCCAGCACCCCCGACAGGTTAGGTGAGCAGTTCTTC
TRBV14	NA	TRBJ2-5	TRBD2	CASSQGTSGRDQETQYF	TGTGCCAGCAGCCAGGGGACTAGCGGGAGAGATCAAGAGACCCAGTACTTC
TRBV4-1	NA	TRBJ2-5	TRBD2	CASSQGDSGRGETQYF	TGCGCCAGCAGCCAAGGTGATAGCGGGAGAGGAGAGACCCAGTACTTC
TRBV4-3	NA	TRBJ2-2	NA	CASSPPPGKGPGELFF	TGCGCCAGCAGCCCACCCCCAGGCAAGGGACCCGGGGAGCTGTTTTTT
TRBV5-1	NA	TRBJ2-7	TRBD1	CASSLELGQGATAYF	TGCGCCAGCAGCTTGGAGTTGGGACAGGGAGCAACGGCGTACTTC
TRBV4-3	few	TRBJ1-2	NA	CASSRDRTEANYGYTF	TGCGCCAGCAGCCGCGACAGGACGGAAGCTAACTATGGCTACACCTTC
TRBV5-3	once	TRBJ1-5	NA	CARSLDRHSNQPQHF	TGTGCCAGAAGCTTGGACAGGCATAGCAATCAGCCCCAGCATTTT
TRBV11-2	NA	TRBJ2-4	TRBD1	CASSANRDSRNIQYF	TGTGCCAGCAGCGCAAACCGGGACAGCCGAAACATTCAGTACTTC
TRBV28	NA	TRBJ1-2	NA	CASADRLYGYTF	TGTGCCAGCGCGGACCGCCTCTATGGCTACACCTTC
TRBV4-3	NA	TRBJ2-5	NA	CASSQTIAAQETQYF	TGCGCCAGCAGCCAAACGATAGCGGCCCAAGAGACCCAGTACTTC
TRBV6-1	NA	TRBJ2-1	TRBD2	CASSGRGRTLLNEQFF	TGTGCCAGCAGTGGACGCGGGAGGACACTCCTCAATGAGCAGTTCTTC
TRBV28	NA	TRBJ1-4	NA	CASSLHTTNEKLFF	TGTGCCAGCAGTTTACACACAACTAATGAAAAACTGTTTTTT